These T cell receptor beta chains were read from a single sample in a study of CD4 T cells in relation to SARS-CoV-2 and coronaviruses. No antigen has been identified for these receptors. Using immunoSEQ multiplex PCR, the repertoire was profiled, and TCRdb retains in-frame clones only, with some absent. This table holds roughly 15,000 clones, roughly 83% found once. Sequencing was carried out using CD4+ T cells from PBMCs, cultured in vitro. The receptors stem from a human donor in good health. The CDR3 runs from the conserved cysteine through the conserved F or W. The D gene is left open where the match is weak. Rows may omit the clone size; those that give it use once, few, many or a size class.

.	TRBV19	.	TRBJ2-6	CASKWEMPSGANVLTF	TGTGCCAGTAAATGGGAAATGCCCTCTGGGGCCAACGTCCTGACTTTC
.	TRBV10-3	.	TRBJ2-7	CAISGAPGSLLSYEQYF	TGTGCCATCAGTGGGGCCCCCGGCAGCCTACTCTCCTACGAGCAGTACTTC
.	TRBV7-2	TRBD2	TRBJ2-1	CASSGGGLAGIYNEQFF	TGTGCCAGCAGCGGCGGGGGACTAGCGGGGATATACAATGAGCAGTTCTTC
.	TRBV19	TRBD1	TRBJ1-2	CASSTRQGVGGYTF	TGTGCCAGTAGTACTCGACAGGGGGTAGGGGGCTACACCTTC
.	TRBV9	TRBD2	TRBJ2-3	CASSVGLAGFTDTQYF	TGTGCCAGCAGCGTAGGGCTAGCGGGATTCACAGATACGCAGTATTTT
.	TRBV5-4	TRBD1	TRBJ1-1	CASSLTGQGEAFF	TGTGCCAGCAGCTTGACAGGACAGGGTGAAGCTTTCTTT
.	TRBV10-3	.	TRBJ2-1	CATATPTSHNEQFF	TGTGCCACCGCCACTCCAACTAGCCACAATGAGCAGTTCTTC
.	TRBV6-2/TRBV6-3	TRBD2	TRBJ2-1	CASSRAGLAGPNEQFF	TGTGCCAGCAGCCGGGCGGGACTAGCGGGACCGAATGAGCAGTTCTTC
.	TRBV5-4	.	TRBJ1-6	CASSLGAGNSPLHF	TGTGCCAGCAGCTTGGGAGCAGGAAATTCACCCCTCCACTTT
once	TRBV4-3	.	TRBJ1-5	CASSQEYQGNQPQHF	TGCGCCAGCAGCCAAGAGTACCAGGGAAATCAGCCCCAGCATTTT
.	TRBV9	.	TRBJ2-2	CASSVTSGTMNTGELFF	TGTGCCAGCAGCGTGACCTCCGGGACAATGAACACCGGGGAGCTGTTTTTT
.	TRBV6-2/TRBV6-3	.	TRBJ2-7	CASSYAGRREQYF	TGTGCCAGCAGTTACGCAGGGCGGAGGGAGCAGTACTTC
.	TRBV6-5	TRBD1	TRBJ2-7	CASSRQGSGLLEQYF	TGTGCCAGCAGCCGACAGGGTTCAGGCCTCCTCGAGCAGTACTTC
.	TRBV2	.	TRBJ1-5	CASSETASNQPQHF	TGTGCCAGCAGTGAAACGGCCAGCAATCAGCCCCAGCATTTT
.	TRBV3-1/TRBV3-2	.	TRBJ2-2	CASSQQGWTGELFF	TGTGCCAGCAGCCAACAGGGGTGGACCGGGGAGCTGTTTTTT
.	TRBV7-9	.	TRBJ1-2	CASSLAGRNYGYTF	TGTGCCAGCAGCTTAGCGGGCAGAAACTATGGCTACACCTTC
few	TRBV9	.	TRBJ1-2	CASSPSEWDYGYTF	TGTGCCAGCAGCCCCAGCGAGTGGGACTATGGCTACACCTTC
few	TRBV25-1	.	TRBJ1-6	CASRVGSSYNSPLHF	TGTGCCAGCAGGGTGGGGAGCTCCTATAATTCACCCCTCCACTTT
.	TRBV6-1	TRBD2	TRBJ2-1	CASSEARTSGGYNEQFF	TGTGCCAGCAGTGAAGCACGGACTAGCGGGGGGTACAATGAGCAGTTCTTC
.	TRBV19	TRBD2	TRBJ2-1	CASSSSLAGGQNEQFF	TGTGCCAGTAGTTCCTCTCTAGCGGGAGGACAGAATGAGCAGTTCTTC
.	TRBV5-1	.	TRBJ2-5	CASSLEQGPPQETQYF	TGCGCCAGCAGCTTGGAACAGGGCCCGCCACAAGAGACCCAGTACTTC
.	TRBV10-3	TRBD1	TRBJ1-2	CAIRWEPGQEAGYTF	TGTGCCATCAGATGGGAGCCGGGACAGGAGGCTGGCTACACCTTC
.	TRBV19	TRBD1	TRBJ2-5	CASSSQTGFRETQYF	TGTGCCAGTAGTTCCCAGACAGGGTTCAGAGAGACCCAGTACTTC
.	TRBV30	TRBD2	TRBJ2-2	CAWVKGRAIGELFF	TGTGCCTGGGTCAAGGGGAGGGCCATCGGGGAGCTGTTTTTT
.	TRBV21-1	.	TRBJ2-7	CASSKLAPTYEQYF	TGTGCCAGCAGCAAACTTGCCCCTACCTACGAGCAGTACTTC
.	TRBV3-1/TRBV3-2	TRBD1	TRBJ1-3	CASSPTPDRGNTIYF	TGTGCCAGCAGCCCGACTCCGGACAGGGGCAACACCATATATTTT
.	TRBV2	.	TRBJ2-2	CASGGGLLGELFF	TGTGCCAGCGGCGGGGGCCTACTCGGGGAGCTGTTTTTT
.	TRBV2	TRBD1	TRBJ1-2	CAAGPGQGLGGYTF	TGTGCGGCGGGGCCGGGACAGGGATTGGGTGGCTACACCTTC
.	TRBV19	.	TRBJ1-4	CASSGRYEKLFF	TGTGCCAGTAGTGGTCGGTATGAAAAACTGTTTTTT
.	TRBV5-4	.	TRBJ1-2	CASSLDGDGGYTF	TGTGCCAGCAGCTTGGACGGGGACGGTGGCTACACCTTC
.	TRBV6-5	TRBD2	TRBJ2-5	CASSKRTSGQETQYF	TGTGCCAGCAGTAAGCGGACTAGCGGACAAGAGACCCAGTACTTC
.	TRBV5-1	.	TRBJ2-7	CASSLTQGSDEQYF	TGCGCCAGCAGCTTAACGCAGGGGTCGGACGAGCAGTACTTC
.	TRBV18	.	TRBJ2-7	CASSPPSRDHYEQYF	TGTGCCAGCTCACCACCGTCCAGGGACCACTACGAGCAGTACTTC
.	TRBV3-1/TRBV3-2	.	TRBJ2-3	CASRNTDTQYF	TGTGCGAGTAGAAACACAGATACGCAGTATTTT
.	TRBV18	.	TRBJ2-5	CASSPSPGPETQYF	TGTGCCAGCTCACCAAGTCCGGGTCCAGAGACCCAGTACTTC
.	TRBV6-5	TRBD1	TRBJ2-1	CASSYRGLYNEQFF	TGTGCCAGCAGCTACAGGGGGCTCTACAATGAGCAGTTCTTC
.	TRBV7-7	TRBD2	TRBJ2-2	CASSSGLANTGELFF	TGTGCCAGCAGCTCGGGACTAGCGAACACCGGGGAGCTGTTTTTT
.	TRBV6-5	.	TRBJ1-2	CASSFGGQGGYTF	TGTGCCAGCAGCTTTGGAGGGCAGGGTGGCTACACCTTC
.	TRBV11-2	TRBD1	TRBJ1-1	CASRPMGAGGNTEAFF	TGTGCCAGCCGCCCAATGGGGGCAGGGGGGAACACTGAAGCTTTCTTT
once	TRBV6-4	TRBD1	TRBJ1-2	CASSEGTAQGGGYTF	TGTGCCAGCAGTGAAGGGACCGCGCAGGGGGGGGGCTACACCTTC
.	TRBV5-1	TRBD1	TRBJ1-3	CASSEGDRASGNTIYF	TGCGCCAGCAGCGAGGGGGACAGGGCCTCTGGAAACACCATATATTTT
.	TRBV12-3/TRBV12-4	TRBD2	TRBJ2-1	CASSRTSDNEQFF	TGTGCCAGCAGTCGGACTAGCGACAATGAGCAGTTCTTC
.	TRBV7-2	TRBD2	TRBJ2-1	CASSKGLAGGRSYNEQFF	TGTGCCAGCAGCAAGGGACTAGCGGGAGGGAGGTCCTACAATGAGCAGTTCTTC
.	TRBV18	.	TRBJ2-7	CASSPTAGTGYEQYF	TGTGCCAGCTCACCAACAGCGGGGACAGGTTACGAGCAGTACTTC
.	TRBV7-9	.	TRBJ2-7	CASSPRRPPRPNEQYF	TGTGCCAGCAGCCCGAGGCGGCCCCCCCGGCCGAACGAGCAGTACTTC
.	TRBV6-6	.	TRBJ2-3	CATKVTVSTDTQYF	TGTGCCACCAAAGTGACCGTTAGCACAGATACGCAGTATTTT